The T cell receptor (beta chain) described here comes from a study of vaccination and CD4 T cells after COVID-19. Treatment specified: approximately 9-day PBMC culture with coronavirus spike peptide pools or control peptides (ViraFEST assay). A note on this clonotype: Antigen: not known.

CDR1 is LNHDA, CDR2 SQIVND, per germline (reference sequence). The CDR3 loop spans 12 amino acids. Deletions cut 9 bases from V and 10 bases from J, with 13 bases between. CD4+ T cells that had been cultured provided DNA sequenced with the Oncomine TCR Beta short-read assay. TCRdb re-derived calls from the PCR reads in MiXCR, one entry per CDR3 protein. The data hold some 19,000 distinct CDR3 sequences, with 45% to 50% observed a single time. This receptor was identified in a human donor who had recovered from COVID-19. Source material: CD4+ T cells from blood, cultured in vitro. This chain connects TRBV19 to TRBJ1-6, with TRBD1 as a possible D gene (6 bases). CDR3 sequence: CASRGLTSPLHF. DNA of the CDR3: TGTGCCAGCCGGGGGCTAACATCACCCCTCCACTTT.